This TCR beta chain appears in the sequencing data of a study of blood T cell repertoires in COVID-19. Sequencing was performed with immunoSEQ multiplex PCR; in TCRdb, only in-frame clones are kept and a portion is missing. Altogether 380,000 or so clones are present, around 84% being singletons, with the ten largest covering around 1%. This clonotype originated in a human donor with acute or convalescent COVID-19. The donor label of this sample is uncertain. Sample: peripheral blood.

CDR3 sequence reads: CASSEGDRTNEKLFF. CDR3 bases: TGTGCCAGCAGTGAAGGGGACAGGACAAATGAAAAACTGTTTTTT. The chain joins TRBV6-1 to TRBJ1-4; 8 bases map to TRBD1. In germline, CDR1 is MNHNS, CDR2 SASEGT. Germline trimming cut 1 base from V and 5 bases from J; bases unmatched to any gene: 3. The CDR3 loop spans 15 amino acids.